These 15 T cell receptor beta chains were sequenced from one sample in a study of T cell changes during pregnancy in multiple sclerosis. Profiled with immunoSEQ multiplex PCR; TCRdb holds only in-frame clones, not every one. Among about 68,000 clones, under 95% were seen once, and the ten largest hold around 0.86%. The sample in question was peripheral blood, obtained in the second trimester of pregnancy. These TCRs come from a female donor with multiple sclerosis, enrolled in a pregnancy study.

V is TRBV7-6 and J is TRBJ1-2, with a weak D call TRBD1 (5 bases). V gave up 2 bases and J gave up 4 bases, with 8 bases separating them. Germline lookup yields CDR1 SGHVS and CDR2 FNYEAQ. This CDR3 spans 13 amino acids. This CDR3 reads CASSLTRGYGYTF. In DNA, the CDR3 is TGTGCCAGCAGCTTAACAAGGGGCTATGGCTACACCTTC.

The chain combines TRBV12-5 with TRBJ2-1, with a possible D match to TRBD2 (7 bases). Looked up from germline, CDR1 is LGHNT and CDR2 is FRNRAP. V was clipped by 4 bases and J by 15 bases, with 16 bases between them. The CDR3 contains 12 residues. CDR3 DNA sequence: TGTGCTAGTGGTTCCCGCGGGGGCTCCTCGTTCTTC. This codes for CASGSRGGSSFF.

This chain links TRBV19 with TRBJ2-5; TRBD2 aligns across 11 bases. Germline assignment: CDR1 LNHDA and CDR2 SQIVND (reference sequence). V dropped 5 bases and J dropped 2; count of bases not matched to a gene: 4. The CDR3 contains 15 residues. CDR3 in amino acids: CASSLSGGAQETQYF. CDR3 coding DNA: TGTGCCAGTAGTCTTAGCGGGGGGGCGCAAGAGACCCAGTACTTC.

The chain is built from TRBV2 and TRBJ1-4; possible D gene TRBD1, 6 bases. The CDR3 is 14 residues long. Germline CDR1 SNHLY, CDR2 FYNNEI. Trimming left V 2 bases short and J 11 bases short, with 15 bases between. CDR3 sequence (DNA): TGTGCCAGCAGTGAAAATCCCACAGGGCTGAAACTGTTTTTT. This sequence encodes CASSENPTGLKLFF.

This chain joins TRBV7-3 and TRBJ2-3; 7 positions agree with TRBD2. This CDR3 is 15 amino acids long. Germline trimming cut 2 bases from V and 2 bases from J; bases unmatched to any gene: 4. Germline CDR1 is SGHTA and CDR2 is FQGTGA. The CDR3 sequence: CASSLLGLTTDTQYF. The CDR3 region has the DNA TGTGCCAGCAGCTTACTGGGACTAACCACAGATACGCAGTATTTT. The entire variable domain, with the rest obtained from reference TRBV7-3 and TRBJ2-3, is as follows: GAGVSQTPSNKVTEKGKYVELRCDPISGHTALYWYRQSLGQGPEFLIYFQGTGAADDSGLPNDRFFAVRPEGSVSTLKIQRTERGDSAVYLCASSLLGLTTDTQYFGPGTRLTVL.

The CDR3 spells CASSPGDRGRNSPLHF. CDR3 sequence (DNA): TGTGCCAGTAGTCCGGGGGACAGGGGGCGTAATTCACCCCTCCACTTT. The V call is TRBV19, the J call TRBJ1-6, with 12 bases identical to TRBD1. Germline loops: CDR1 LNHDA, CDR2 SQIVND (reference sequence). CDR3 size: 16 residues. The ends lost 5 bases at V and 6 bases at J; junction bases unmatched: 5.

CDR3 bases: TGTGCCAGCAGCAGGTCCGGGACAGGGCTTTCACCCCTCCACTTT. Amino acids: CASSRSGTGLSPLHF. The gene calls are TRBV7-8 and TRBJ1-6, with TRBD1 matching 9 bases. The length of the CDR3 is 15 residues. The germline CDR1 and CDR2 sequences are SGHVS and FQNEAQ. With 5 bases clipped from V and 9 bases from J, the junction kept 8 bases outside the gene matches.

The chain has TRBV18 and TRBJ2-2; 10 positions agree with TRBD2. V lost 0 bases to trimming and J lost 2 bases; unmatched junction nucleotides: 3. The CDR3 contains 17 residues. Germline loops: CDR1 KGHSH, CDR2 LQKENI. The CDR3 DNA sequence: TGTGCCAGCTCACCACCTAGCGGGGGGACCAACACCGGGGAGCTGTTTTTT. It translates to CASSPPSGGTNTGELFF.

The chain couples TRBV7-3 to TRBJ1-2, with D possibly being TRBD1 (5 bases). The CDR3 totals 16 residues. Germline V CDR1 and CDR2: SGHTA, FQGTGA. V was clipped by 5 bases and J by 4 bases, with 20 bases between them. This chain's CDR3 is CASSPSQGGLPYGYTF. CDR3 coding DNA: TGTGCCAGCAGCCCTTCTCAGGGAGGCCTTCCCTATGGCTACACCTTC.

The chain links TRBV4-1 to TRBJ2-7; TRBD1 aligns across 7 bases. This CDR3 contains 15 residues. Trimming cost V 1 base and J 2 bases; bases outside gene matches: 5. CDR1 is MGHRA, CDR2 YSYEKL, per germline. This chain's CDR3 is CASSQGQGTPYEQYF. CDR3 DNA sequence: TGCGCCAGCAGCCAAGGACAGGGAACCCCCTACGAGCAGTACTTC.

The chain links TRBV5-1 to TRBJ2-3; 9 bases line up with TRBD2. The ends lost 0 bases at V and 7 bases at J; junction bases unmatched: 3. CDR3 length equals 14 residues. Germline V gives CDR1 SGHRS, CDR2 YFSETQ. The CDR3 loop is CASSLGLAGYTQYF. CDR3 nucleotides: TGCGCCAGCAGCTTGGGGCTAGCGGGGTATACGCAGTATTTT.

The chain joins TRBV7-6 to TRBJ1-2, with a weak D call TRBD1 (5 bases). Germline lookup yields CDR1 SGHVS and CDR2 FNYEAQ. Trimming cost V 1 base and J 4 bases, with 7 bases left between them. This CDR3 is 13 amino acids long. The CDR3 DNA sequence: TGTGCCAGCAGCTTAGGGGGGGGCTATGGCTACACCTTC. As protein: CASSLGGGYGYTF.

The gene calls are TRBV7-9 and TRBJ1-2; unclear D gene. Germline V CDR1 and CDR2: SEHNR, FQNEAQ (reference sequence). The CDR3 covers 14 residues. V gave up 1 base and J gave up 2 bases, with 8 bases separating them. Here the CDR3 reads CASSLVGGNYGYTF. The CDR3 coding sequence is TGTGCCAGCAGCTTAGTTGGCGGAAACTATGGCTACACCTTC.

This sequence joins TRBV6-4 and TRBJ1-1; 9 bases align to TRBD1. The CDR3 is 13 amino acids. Germline V gene data show CDR1 as MRHNA and CDR2 as SNTAGT. Trimming at V came to 5 bases and at J to 4 bases, leaving 2 bases not matched to a gene. The CDR3 DNA reads as TGTGCCAGCAGTCTGGACAGGGGCACTGAAGCTTTCTTT. It specifies CASSLDRGTEAFF.

The J gene is TRBJ2-7, the V gene TRBV7-9; maybe TRBD1 (6 bases). V gave up 3 bases and J gave up 4 bases, with 13 bases separating them. Germline assignment: CDR1 SEHNR and CDR2 FQNEAQ (reference sequence). The CDR3 covers 14 residues. The CDR3 region has the DNA TGTGCCAGCAGCTTGACAGGCCAGGGGTACGAGCAGTACTTC. Translation: CASSLTGQGYEQYF.